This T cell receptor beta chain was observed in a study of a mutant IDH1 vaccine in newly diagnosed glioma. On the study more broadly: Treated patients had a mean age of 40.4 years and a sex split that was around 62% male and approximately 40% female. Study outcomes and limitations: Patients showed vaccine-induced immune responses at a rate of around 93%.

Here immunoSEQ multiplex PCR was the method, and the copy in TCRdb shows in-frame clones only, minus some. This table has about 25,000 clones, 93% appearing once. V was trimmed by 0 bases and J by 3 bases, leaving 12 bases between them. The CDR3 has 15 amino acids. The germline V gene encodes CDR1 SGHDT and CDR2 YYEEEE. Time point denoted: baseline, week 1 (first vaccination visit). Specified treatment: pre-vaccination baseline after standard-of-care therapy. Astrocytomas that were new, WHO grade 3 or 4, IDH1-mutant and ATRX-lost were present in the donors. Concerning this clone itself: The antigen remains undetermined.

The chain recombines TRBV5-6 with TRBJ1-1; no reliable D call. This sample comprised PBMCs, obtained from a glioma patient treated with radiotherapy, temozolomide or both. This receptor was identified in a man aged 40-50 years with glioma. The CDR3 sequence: CASSLGRYWDTEAFF. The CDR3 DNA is TGTGCCAGCAGCTTGGGTCGATACTGGGACACTGAAGCTTTCTTT.